Each of the 27 T cell receptor beta chains below was sequenced from the same sample in a study of vaccination and CD4 T cells after COVID-19. Oncomine TCR Beta short-read sequencing was applied to DNA from cultured CD4+ T cells. TCRdb re-analysed the PCR reads in MiXCR, keeping a single row per CDR3 protein. The profile shows over 9,000 distinct CDR3 sequences, roughly 60% of them singletons. Regarding treatment: roughly 10-day PBMC culture with coronavirus spike peptide pools or control peptides (ViraFEST assay). No cognate antigen is known for these TCRs. Sequenced: CD4+ T cells from blood, cultured in vitro. Source of these receptors: a human donor who had recovered from COVID-19.

The V gene is TRBV6-5, the J gene TRBJ2-3; 7 nucleotides match TRBD2. CDR1 MNHEY and CDR2 SVGAGI come from the germline V gene. The V and J ends lost 0 bases and 4 bases, in that order; junction bases with no gene match: 7. The CDR3 is 16 amino acids. CDR3 residues: CASSYSGGSLADTQYF. CDR3 bases: TGTGCCAGCAGTTACTCTGGCGGGAGCCTCGCAGATACGCAGTATTTT.

This clonotype showed up just a few times. The chain joins TRBV20-1 to TRBJ1-1, with D possibly matching TRBD1 (5 bases). The V end was cut by 2 bases, the J end by 1 base, with 11 bases between. CDR1 and CDR2 (germline): DFQATT, SNEGSKA (reference sequence). CDR3 length: 14 amino acids. The DNA for the CDR3 is TGCAGTGCTAGACCAGGGCGAAGGAACACTGAAGCTTTCTTT. Translated: CSARPGRRNTEAFF.

The sample holds one count of this clonotype. The CDR3 DNA reads TGTGCCAGCAGGGCGACAGGCTCACGGGATCAGCCCCAGCATTTT. As protein: CASRATGSRDQPQHF. The chain couples TRBV27 to TRBJ1-5; weak D call: TRBD1 (6 bases). The CDR3 has 15 residues. From germline, CDR1 is MNHEY and CDR2 SMNVEV (reference sequence). Trimming shortened V by 6 bases and J by 5 bases, and 17 bases separated the two germline ends.

The CDR3 spells CASSPVHNQPQHF. CDR3 in DNA: TGTGCCAGCAGCCCCGTCCACAATCAGCCCCAGCATTTT. This chain links TRBV7-2 with TRBJ1-5; D gene ambiguous. V lost 5 bases to trimming and J lost 3 bases, with 8 bases between them. Germline values: CDR1 SGHTA, CDR2 FQGNSA. The CDR3 totals 13 residues.

The chain has TRBV7-9 and TRBJ1-6, with D perhaps TRBD1 (5 bases). The length of the CDR3 is 16 residues. Per germline, CDR1 SEHNR and CDR2 FQNEAQ (reference sequence). V was shortened by 0 bases and J by 4 bases, with 10 bases between the two germline ends. The CDR3 nucleotides read TGTGCCAGCAGCTTAGCGGCAGGGAGTTATAATTCACCCCTCCACTTT. Residues: CASSLAAGSYNSPLHF.

J is TRBJ2-1 and V is TRBV6-2 or TRBV6-3, with 8 bases that match TRBD2. CDR1 MNHEY and CDR2 SVGEGT come from the germline V gene. This CDR3 comprises 14 residues. The V segment lost 7 bases and the J segment 8 bases; nucleotides outside the gene matches: 10. The DNA of the CDR3 is TGTGCCAGCACCGGCCTAACGGGAGGGGATGAGCAGTTCTTC. Its translation: CASTGLTGGDEQFF.

The chain combines TRBV28 with TRBJ1-6, with D unclear. CDR1 and CDR2 from the germline V gene are MDHEN and SYDVKM. CDR3 size: 11 residues. Trimming cost V 7 bases and J 12 bases, with 10 bases left between them. Here the CDR3 reads CASTREGPLHF. The CDR3 DNA follows: TGTGCCAGCACCCGAGAGGGACCCCTCCACTTT. Filled out from reference TRBV28 and TRBJ1-6, the complete variable domain reads DVKVTQSSRYLVKRTGEKVFLECVQDMDHENMFWYRQDPGLGLRLIYFSYDVKMKEKGDIPEGYSVSREKKERFSLILESASTNQTSMYLCASTREGPLHFGNGTRLTVT.

V gene TRBV7-9 combines with J gene TRBJ2-1; no firm D call. This CDR3 region has 12 residues. Germline loops: CDR1 SEHNR, CDR2 FQNEAQ (reference sequence). V lost 3 bases and J 7 bases, leaving 7 bases between the germline ends. CDR3 residues: CASSFPRNEQFF. The CDR3 coding sequence is TGTGCCAGCAGCTTCCCGAGAAATGAGCAGTTCTTC.

This clonotype appeared a few times. The V call is TRBV4-2, the J call TRBJ2-7, with TRBD2 matching over 10 bases. The CDR3 runs to 15 residues. Germline V lookup: CDR1 LGHNA, CDR2 YNFKEQ. The V and J ends lost 1 base and 0 bases, in that order; junction bases with no gene match: 0. The CDR3 region is CASSQGLAGSYEQYF. The CDR3 coding sequence is TGTGCCAGCAGCCAAGGACTAGCGGGCTCCTACGAGCAGTACTTC.

The CDR3 DNA reads as TGTGCCAGCAGCCCACCCGGGGAGACCCAGTACTTC. It yields the protein CASSPPGETQYF. The chain combines TRBV7-8 with TRBJ2-5; no reliable D call. The V gene lost 5 bases and the J gene lost 5 bases, with 9 bases spanning the gap. Germline assignment: CDR1 SGHVS and CDR2 FQNEAQ. The CDR3 is 12 amino acids.

The chain links TRBV30 to TRBJ2-2; D is perhaps TRBD1 or TRBD2 (5 bases each). Per germline, CDR1 GTSNPN and CDR2 SVGIG (reference sequence). The ends were cut back, 4 bases at V and 7 bases at J, with 10 bases in the middle. CDR3 length equals 12 residues. The CDR3 reads CAWIIGGGELFF. The CDR3 DNA reads TGTGCCTGGATTATTGGGGGCGGGGAGCTGTTTTTT. Looking up the rest from reference TRBV30 and TRBJ2-2 gives the full variable domain: SQTIHQWPATLVQPVGSPLSLECTVEGTSNPNLYWYRQAAGRGLQLLFYSVGIGQISSEVPQNLSASRPQDRQFILSSKKLLLSDSGFYLCAWIIGGGELFFGEGSRLTVL.

This clonotype was seen a handful of times. The chain has TRBV15 and TRBJ2-1; 15 positions agree with TRBD2. The germline gives CDR1 LNHNV, CDR2 YYDKDF (reference sequence). This CDR3 has 19 residues. Trimming removed 4 bases from V and 2 bases from J; junction bases left unmatched: 9. The CDR3 loop is CATSNGGTSGRSPYNEQFF. In nucleotides, the CDR3 is TGTGCCACCAGCAACGGAGGGACTAGCGGGAGGTCCCCCTACAATGAGCAGTTCTTC.

V is TRBV12-3 or TRBV12-4 and J is TRBJ2-1; D is possibly TRBD2 (5 bases). Trimming pared 5 bases from V and 7 bases from J, leaving 18 bases between. The CDR3 length is 15 residues. The CDR3 sequence: CASSPPRARGNEQFF. The CDR3 DNA is TGTGCCAGCAGTCCTCCGAGGGCCCGAGGGAATGAGCAGTTCTTC.

The chain joins TRBV2 to TRBJ2-3; 11 positions match TRBD1. Germline lookup yields CDR1 SNHLY and CDR2 FYNNEI. The CDR3 length is 15 residues. With 3 bases clipped from V and 5 bases from J, the junction kept 4 bases outside the gene matches. The CDR3 spells CASSEMGQGVDTQYF. DNA for the CDR3: TGTGCCAGCAGTGAGATGGGACAGGGGGTAGATACGCAGTATTTT. The whole variable domain, remainder taken from reference TRBV2 and TRBJ2-3, is EPEVTQTPSHQVTQMGQEVILRCVPISNHLYFYWYRQILGQKVEFLVSFYNNEISEKSEIFDDQFSVERPDGSNFTLKIRSTKLEDSAMYFCASSEMGQGVDTQYFGPGTRLTVL.

This clonotype was recorded only once. The V call is TRBV7-8, the J call TRBJ2-2; D is ambiguous. The V gene's germline CDR1 is SGHVS and CDR2 FQNEAQ. The V gene lost 2 bases and the J gene lost 2 bases, with 6 bases spanning the gap. The CDR3 is made up of 14 amino acids. The CDR3 bases are TGTGCCAGCAGCTTAAGTCTTAACACCGGGGAGCTGTTTTTT. It yields the protein CASSLSLNTGELFF.

This clonotype was recorded once. The V and J genes are TRBV11-1 and TRBJ2-7, with TRBD2 matching over 9 bases. In germline, CDR1 is SGHAT, CDR2 FQDESV (reference sequence). The CDR3 is 17 residues long. The junction had 12 bases not matched to a gene; V was cut back by 3 bases and J by 3 bases. This chain's CDR3 is CASSFSSDPSGIYEQYF. CDR3 sequence (DNA): TGTGCCAGCAGCTTCTCGTCCGATCCTAGCGGGATCTACGAGCAGTACTTC.

The chain links TRBV20-1 to TRBJ2-7, with TRBD1 identical over 7 bases. The CDR3 runs 13 residues. V gave up 0 bases and J gave up 9 bases; unmatched junction bases: 8. The germline V gene has CDR1 DFQATT and CDR2 SNEGSKA (reference sequence). The CDR3 nucleotides are TGCAGTGCTAGAGATCCGACAGGGATCGGGCAGTACTTC. It translates to CSARDPTGIGQYF.

By its share, this clonotype is large. The CDR3 sequence is CASSPQRGRELFF. CDR3 DNA: TGTGCCAGCAGCCCCCAGCGGGGGAGGGAGCTGTTTTTT. This chain joins TRBV7-3 and TRBJ2-2; 8 bases fit TRBD2. This CDR3 contains 13 residues. Unmatched junction bases numbered 5, after V lost 5 bases and J lost 9 bases. Germline lookup yields CDR1 SGHTA and CDR2 FQGTGA. Drawing the rest from reference TRBV7-3 and TRBJ2-2, the complete variable domain is GAGVSQTPSNKVTEKGKYVELRCDPISGHTALYWYRQSLGQGPEFLIYFQGTGAADDSGLPNDRFFAVRPEGSVSTLKIQRTERGDSAVYLCASSPQRGRELFFGEGSRLTVL.

This chain joins TRBV20-1 and TRBJ2-5, with no clear D. V was cut by 5 bases and J by 3 bases, with 10 bases left in between. CDR3 length: 12 residues. Germline CDR1 and CDR2: DFQATT and SNEGSKA (reference sequence). Here the CDR3 reads CSASLTKETQYF. CDR3 nucleotide sequence: TGCAGTGCTTCTTTAACGAAAGAGACCCAGTACTTC.

CDR3 loop: CASSDSAGINQPQHF. The CDR3 coding sequence is TGTGCCAGTTCTGACAGCGCGGGTATCAATCAGCCCCAGCATTTT. The chain recombines TRBV19 with TRBJ1-5; weak D call: TRBD1 (5 bases). V lost 8 bases and J 3 bases, leaving 17 bases between the germline ends. CDR3 length equals 15 residues. Germline V gene data show CDR1 as LNHDA and CDR2 as SQIVND (reference sequence).

V is TRBV5-4 and J is TRBJ2-4; D is perhaps TRBD2 (7 bases). The germline V gene has CDR1 SGHNT and CDR2 YYREEE (reference sequence). The CDR3 spans 15 residues. V gave up 4 bases and J gave up 7 bases, with 18 bases separating them. The CDR3 region has the DNA TGTGCCAGCAGCCGGGACTGGGGGGGCCCTAACATTCAGTACTTC. It translates to CASSRDWGGPNIQYF.

This clonotype has a handful of counts. This chain connects TRBV10-3 to TRBJ1-5; D gene uncertain. The CDR3 is 14 amino acids. Germline lookup yields CDR1 ENHRY and CDR2 SYGVKD. Trimming left V 0 bases short and J 6 bases short, with 9 bases between. The CDR3 region has the DNA TGTGCCATCAGTGAGTCGTCAGATCTTCAGCCCCAGCATTTT. Translating gives CAISESSDLQPQHF.

This chain uses TRBV11-2 with TRBJ2-5, with D unclear. The CDR3 runs 12 residues. Trimming left V 5 bases short and J 0 bases short, with 4 bases between. Germline CDR1 and CDR2: SGHAT and FQNNGV. The CDR3 coding sequence is TGTGCCAGCAGCCTGGACCAAGAGACCCAGTACTTC. Its translation: CASSLDQETQYF.

This clonotype has only a few counts. The rearrangement uses TRBV20-1 and TRBJ2-2; weak D call: TRBD1 (6 bases). The CDR3 is made up of 14 amino acids. Trimming removed 2 bases from V and 6 bases from J, with 13 bases in between. The germline V gene has CDR1 DFQATT and CDR2 SNEGSKA (reference sequence). This chain's CDR3 is CSARPGVGAGELFF. The CDR3 DNA sequence: TGCAGTGCTAGACCAGGGGTGGGGGCCGGGGAGCTGTTTTTT.

The chain links TRBV20-1 to TRBJ2-1; no clear D gene. The V gene lost 6 bases and the J gene lost 2 bases, with 5 bases spanning the gap. CDR3 length: 11 residues. Germline V gene lookup returns CDR1 DFQATT and CDR2 SNEGSKA (reference sequence). CDR3 loop: CSAIPYNEQFF. In DNA form, the CDR3 reads TGCAGTGCCATCCCCTACAATGAGCAGTTCTTC.

There are a few counts of this clonotype. The chain joins TRBV11-2 to TRBJ2-6; 9 positions match TRBD1. Germline V lookup: CDR1 SGHAT, CDR2 FQNNGV. After removal of 5 bases from V and 4 bases from J, the junction contained 9 bases not matched to a gene. This CDR3 region has 17 residues. As DNA, the CDR3 is TGTGCCAGCAGCCCAGGGACAGGGAGACCCGGGGCCAACGTCCTGACTTTC. Translated: CASSPGTGRPGANVLTF.

The chain recombines TRBV29-1 with TRBJ1-5; no firm D call. Trimming removed 3 bases at V and 1 base at J, with 10 bases between. The V gene's germline CDR1 is SQVTM and CDR2 ANQGSEA. The CDR3 totals 14 residues. The CDR3 spells CSVDSMTSNQPQHF. As DNA, the CDR3 is TGCAGCGTTGATTCTATGACGAGCAATCAGCCCCAGCATTTT.